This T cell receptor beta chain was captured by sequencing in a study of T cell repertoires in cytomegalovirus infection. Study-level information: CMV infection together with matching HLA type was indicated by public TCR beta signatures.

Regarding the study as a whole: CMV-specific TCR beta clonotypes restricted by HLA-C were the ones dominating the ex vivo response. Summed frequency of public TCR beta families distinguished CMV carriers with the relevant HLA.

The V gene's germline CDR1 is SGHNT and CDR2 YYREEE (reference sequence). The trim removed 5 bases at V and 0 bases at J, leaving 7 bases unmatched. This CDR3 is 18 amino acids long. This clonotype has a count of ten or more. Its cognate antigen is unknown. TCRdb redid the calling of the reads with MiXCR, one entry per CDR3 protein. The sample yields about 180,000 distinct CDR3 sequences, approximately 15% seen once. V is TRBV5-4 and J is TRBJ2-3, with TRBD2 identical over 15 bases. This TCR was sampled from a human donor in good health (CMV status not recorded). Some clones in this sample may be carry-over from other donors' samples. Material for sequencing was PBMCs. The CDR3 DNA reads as TGTGCCAGCAGGCCCGGGACTAGCGGGGGGAGGAGCACAGATACGCAGTATTTT. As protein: CASRPGTSGGRSTDTQYF.